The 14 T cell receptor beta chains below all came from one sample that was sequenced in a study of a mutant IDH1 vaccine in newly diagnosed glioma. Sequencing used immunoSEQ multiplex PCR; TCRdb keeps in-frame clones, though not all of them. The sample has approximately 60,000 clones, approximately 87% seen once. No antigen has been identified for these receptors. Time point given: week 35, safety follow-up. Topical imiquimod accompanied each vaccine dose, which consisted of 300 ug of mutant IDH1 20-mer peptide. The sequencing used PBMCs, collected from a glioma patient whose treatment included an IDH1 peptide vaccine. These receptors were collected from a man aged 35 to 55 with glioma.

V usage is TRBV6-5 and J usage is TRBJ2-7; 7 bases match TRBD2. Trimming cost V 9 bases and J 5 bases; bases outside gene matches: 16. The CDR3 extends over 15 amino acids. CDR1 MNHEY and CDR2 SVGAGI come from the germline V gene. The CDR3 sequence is CASSSGNPFVNEQYF. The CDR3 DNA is TGTGCCAGTTCAAGCGGGAATCCATTTGTCAACGAGCAGTACTTC.

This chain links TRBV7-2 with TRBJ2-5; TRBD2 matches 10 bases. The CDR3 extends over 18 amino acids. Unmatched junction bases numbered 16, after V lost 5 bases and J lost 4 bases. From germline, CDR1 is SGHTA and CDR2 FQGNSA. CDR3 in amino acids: CASSLEVLLAGRLETQYF. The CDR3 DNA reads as TGTGCCAGCAGCCTAGAGGTCCTACTAGCGGGAAGACTAGAGACCCAGTACTTC.

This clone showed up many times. This CDR3 is CASSSGLGNEQFF. The CDR3 DNA is TGTGCCAGCAGCTCGGGACTGGGGAATGAGCAGTTCTTC. The chain links TRBV2 to TRBJ2-1; D might be TRBD2 (6 bases). Germline V lookup: CDR1 SNHLY, CDR2 FYNNEI. This CDR3 spans 13 amino acids. V was pared by 6 bases and J by 7 bases, with 13 bases between.

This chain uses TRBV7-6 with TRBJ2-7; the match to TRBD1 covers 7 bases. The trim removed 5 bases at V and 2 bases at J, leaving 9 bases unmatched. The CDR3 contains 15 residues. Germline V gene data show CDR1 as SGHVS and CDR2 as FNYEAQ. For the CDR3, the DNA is TGTGCCAGCAGCCCCCTAACGGACAGGACCTACGAGCAGTACTTC. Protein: CASSPLTDRTYEQYF.

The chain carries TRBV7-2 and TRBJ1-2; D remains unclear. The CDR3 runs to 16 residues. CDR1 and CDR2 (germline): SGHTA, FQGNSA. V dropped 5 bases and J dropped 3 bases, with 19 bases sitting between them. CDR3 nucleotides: TGTGCCAGCAGCCCGGGTGCAGTAATGAGAGACTATGGCTACACCTTC. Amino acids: CASSPGAVMRDYGYTF. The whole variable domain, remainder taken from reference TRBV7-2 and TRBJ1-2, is GAGVSQSPSNKVTEKGKDVELRCDPISGHTALYWYRQSLGQGLEFLIYFQGNSAPDKSGLPSDRFSAERTGGSVSTLTIQRTQQEDSAVYLCASSPGAVMRDYGYTFGSGTRLTVV.

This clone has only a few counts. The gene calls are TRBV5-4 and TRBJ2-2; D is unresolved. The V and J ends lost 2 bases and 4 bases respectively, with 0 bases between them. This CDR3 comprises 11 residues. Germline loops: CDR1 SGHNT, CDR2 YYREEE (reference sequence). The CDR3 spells CASSFTGELFF. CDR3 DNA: TGTGCCAGCAGCTTCACCGGGGAGCTGTTTTTT.

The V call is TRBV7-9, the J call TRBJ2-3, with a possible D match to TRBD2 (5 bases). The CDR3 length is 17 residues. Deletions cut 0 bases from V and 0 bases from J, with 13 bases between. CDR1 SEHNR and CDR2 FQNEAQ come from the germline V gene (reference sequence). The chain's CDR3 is CASSLALAGPSTDTQYF. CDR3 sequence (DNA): TGTGCCAGCAGCTTAGCGCTCGCGGGTCCTAGCACAGATACGCAGTATTTT.

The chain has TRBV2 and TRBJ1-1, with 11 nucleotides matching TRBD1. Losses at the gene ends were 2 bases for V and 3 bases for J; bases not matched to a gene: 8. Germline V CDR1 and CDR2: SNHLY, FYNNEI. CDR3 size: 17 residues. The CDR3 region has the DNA TGTGCCAGCAGTGAATATTCCTTGGGACAGGGGGACACTGAAGCTTTCTTT. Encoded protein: CASSEYSLGQGDTEAFF.

CDR3 residues: CASSELGPRGQVRGTQYF. The CDR3 nucleotides are TGTGCCAGCAGTGAATTGGGCCCAAGAGGACAGGTCAGAGGGACCCAGTACTTC. The chain is built from TRBV25-1 and TRBJ2-5, with 7 nucleotides matching TRBD1. CDR3 size: 18 residues. Germline trimming cut 1 base from V and 7 bases from J; bases unmatched to any gene: 18. Germline V gives CDR1 MGHDK, CDR2 SYGVNS.

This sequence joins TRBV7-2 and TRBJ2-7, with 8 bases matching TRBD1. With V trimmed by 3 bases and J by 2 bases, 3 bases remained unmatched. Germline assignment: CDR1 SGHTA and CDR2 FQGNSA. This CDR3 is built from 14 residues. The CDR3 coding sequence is TGTGCCAGCAGCTTCGGGACAGGTACCTACGAGCAGTACTTC. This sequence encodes CASSFGTGTYEQYF.

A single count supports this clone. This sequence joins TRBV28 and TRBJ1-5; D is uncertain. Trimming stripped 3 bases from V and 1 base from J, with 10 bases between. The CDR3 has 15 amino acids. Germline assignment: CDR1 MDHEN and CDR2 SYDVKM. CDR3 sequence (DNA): TGTGCCAGCAGTTTCCCCTGGGAGAGCAATCAGCCCCAGCATTTT. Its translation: CASSFPWESNQPQHF.

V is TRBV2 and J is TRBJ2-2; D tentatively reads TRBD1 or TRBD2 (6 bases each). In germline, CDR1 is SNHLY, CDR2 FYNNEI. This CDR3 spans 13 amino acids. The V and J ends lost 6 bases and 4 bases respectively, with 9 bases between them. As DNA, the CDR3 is TGTGCCAGCAGGAGGGGGGTCACCGGGGAGCTGTTTTTT. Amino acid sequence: CASRRGVTGELFF.

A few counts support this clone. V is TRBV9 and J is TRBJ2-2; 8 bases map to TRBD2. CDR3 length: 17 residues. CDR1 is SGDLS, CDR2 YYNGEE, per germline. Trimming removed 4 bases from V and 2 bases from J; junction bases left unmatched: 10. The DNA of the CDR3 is TGTGCCAGCAGCTTAGGCGCGGGGGGCGTCAACACCGGGGAGCTGTTTTTT. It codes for CASSLGAGGVNTGELFF. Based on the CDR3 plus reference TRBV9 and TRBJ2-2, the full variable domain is DSGVTQTPKHLITATGQRVTLRCSPRSGDLSVYWYQQSLDQGLQFLIQYYNGEERAKGNILERFSAQQFPDLHSELNLSSLELGDSALYFCASSLGAGGVNTGELFFGEGSRLTVL.

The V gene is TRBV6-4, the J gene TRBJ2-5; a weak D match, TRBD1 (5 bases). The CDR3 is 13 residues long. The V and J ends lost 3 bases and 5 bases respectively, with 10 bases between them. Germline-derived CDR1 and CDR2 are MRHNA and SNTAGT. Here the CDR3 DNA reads TGTGCCAGCAGTGAACAGGAGTGGGAGACCCAGTACTTC. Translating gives CASSEQEWETQYF.